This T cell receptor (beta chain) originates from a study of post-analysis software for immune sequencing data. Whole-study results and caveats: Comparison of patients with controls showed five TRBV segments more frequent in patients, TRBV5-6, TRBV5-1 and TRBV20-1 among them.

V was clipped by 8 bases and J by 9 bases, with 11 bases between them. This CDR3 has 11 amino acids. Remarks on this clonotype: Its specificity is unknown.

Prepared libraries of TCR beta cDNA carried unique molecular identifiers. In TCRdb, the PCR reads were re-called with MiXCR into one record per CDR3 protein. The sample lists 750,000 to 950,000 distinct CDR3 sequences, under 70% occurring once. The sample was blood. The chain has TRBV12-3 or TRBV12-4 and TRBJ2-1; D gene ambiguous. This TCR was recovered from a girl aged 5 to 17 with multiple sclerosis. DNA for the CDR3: TGTGCCAGCGGAGTATCCGGTGAGCAGTTCTTC. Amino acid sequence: CASGVSGEQFF.